These 10 T cell receptor beta chains came from one sample sequenced in a study of T cell responses to AZD1222 COVID-19 vaccine. TCRdb's copy holds only in-frame clones and misses some; the assay was immunoSEQ multiplex PCR. The data hold 110,000 to 150,000 clones, with 92% observed a single time. The material was peripheral blood, obtained 28 days after the second AZD1222 dose. All receptors derive from an adult who received the AZD1222 COVID-19 vaccine.

This chain connects TRBV7-6 to TRBJ1-2; D unclear. V was cut by 1 base and J by 4 bases, with 10 bases left in between. The germline V gene encodes CDR1 SGHVS and CDR2 FNYEAQ. The CDR3 totals 14 residues. The DNA of the CDR3 is TGTGCCAGCAGCTTAGAGGGAGGGTTCTATGGCTACACCTTC. Amino acids: CASSLEGGFYGYTF.

The CDR3 DNA sequence: TGTGCCAGCAGTTTAGACAGGGGATATGAGCAGTTCTTC. Its protein product is CASSLDRGYEQFF. This sequence joins TRBV12-3 or TRBV12-4 and TRBJ2-1; 7 bases line up with TRBD1. There are 13 residues in the CDR3. The ends lost 1 base at V and 8 bases at J; junction bases unmatched: 2.

This chain uses TRBV2 with TRBJ2-1, with 11 nucleotides matching TRBD2. Germline CDR1 reads SNHLY; CDR2 reads FYNNEI. The CDR3 length is 16 residues. V shed 8 bases, J shed 9 bases, and the junction held 15 bases outside the gene matches. The CDR3 protein is CASSPFTSGRRGEQFF. The CDR3 bases are TGTGCCAGCTCCCCGTTTACTAGCGGGAGAAGAGGTGAGCAGTTCTTC.

V gene TRBV18 combines with J gene TRBJ1-1, with D maybe TRBD1 (6 bases). Deletions cut 4 bases from V and 1 base from J, with 7 bases between. Germline lookup yields CDR1 KGHSH and CDR2 LQKENI. The length of the CDR3 is 13 residues. Written as DNA, the CDR3 is TGTGCCAGCTCACTGGGACAGAACACTGAAGCTTTCTTT. Translating it yields CASSLGQNTEAFF.

The V and J genes are TRBV28 and TRBJ1-1; D gene ambiguous. Germline-derived CDR1 and CDR2 are MDHEN and SYDVKM. CDR3 length: 14 residues. Deletions cut 5 bases from V and 2 bases from J, with 12 bases between. As DNA, the CDR3 is TGTGCCAGCAGTGGCTGGGTCTCCAACACTGAAGCTTTCTTT. This gives the protein CASSGWVSNTEAFF.

The chain carries TRBV18 and TRBJ1-1, with 11 bases that match TRBD1. The CDR3 length is 16 residues. V was clipped by 4 bases and J by 4 bases; unmatched bases: 8. Germline V gene lookup returns CDR1 KGHSH and CDR2 LQKENI. In DNA form, the CDR3 reads TGTGCCAGCTCACTAGGGACAGGGGGAGTGGGCACTGAAGCTTTCTTT. Its protein is CASSLGTGGVGTEAFF.

This chain joins TRBV2 and TRBJ1-5; 9 bases are shared with TRBD1. CDR1 is SNHLY and CDR2 is FYNNEI in the germline V gene. The CDR3 totals 15 residues. J lost 4 bases, V lost 1 base, and 2 bases had no gene match. The CDR3 DNA reads as TGTGCCAGCAGTGAAGGGGGACAGGGAAATCAGCCCCAGCATTTT. This translates into CASSEGGQGNQPQHF.

The chain joins TRBV7-8 to TRBJ1-6; 8 bases agree with TRBD1. The germline V gene encodes CDR1 SGHVS and CDR2 FQNEAQ. V shed 5 bases and J 7 bases; nucleotides not matched to a gene: 10. The CDR3 covers 16 residues. The CDR3: CASSRRMDRANSPLHF. The CDR3 nucleotides are TGTGCCAGCAGCCGGAGAATGGACAGGGCCAATTCACCCCTCCACTTT. Drawing the rest from reference TRBV7-8 and TRBJ1-6, the complete variable domain is GAGVSQSPRYKVAKRGQDVALRCDPISGHVSLFWYQQALGQGPEFLTYFQNEAQLDKSGLPSDRFFAERPEGSVSTLKIQRTQQEDSAVYLCASSRRMDRANSPLHFGNGTRLTVT.

The V call is TRBV4-1, the J call TRBJ2-7; D call uncertain. The CDR3 contains 13 residues. The germline V gene encodes CDR1 MGHRA and CDR2 YSYEKL. The germline V and J ends were trimmed by 1 base and 6 bases, with 10 bases remaining between them. In DNA form, the CDR3 reads TGCGCCAGCAGCCAAGTTAAGGCAATCGAGCAGTACTTC. It translates to CASSQVKAIEQYF.

V usage is TRBV19 and J usage is TRBJ1-1; D remains unclear. CDR1 and CDR2 from the germline V gene are LNHDA and SQIVND (reference sequence). The CDR3 extends over 16 amino acids. V was pared by 0 bases and J by 1 base, with 12 bases between. CDR3 sequence: CASSIDREWSNTEAFF. For the CDR3, the DNA is TGTGCCAGTAGTATAGACCGGGAATGGTCGAACACTGAAGCTTTCTTT.